This T cell receptor (beta chain) was documented in a study of graft-versus-host responses after intestinal transplantation. Study as a whole: Multivisceral, liver-intestinal, or isolated intestinal transplants were received by the recipients. All of the recipients had induction that used anti-thymocyte globulin, then tacrolimus and steroids for about 3 years.

This CDR3 has 17 amino acids. Clones were read by immunoSEQ multiplex PCR, and TCRdb kept only the in-frame ones, dropping some. The repertoire includes around 100,000 clones, 87% of them detected once, and about 0.95% sits in the top ten. Study results and limitations: Allograft clonal ratios (graft-versus-host to host-versus-graft) were high in patients who had graft-donor T cell macrochimerism. Researchers found GvH clones in recipient marrow, and some showed up first in ileum or blood.

This clone turned up a few times. What it binds is unknown. The V and J genes are TRBV21-1 and TRBJ2-3; TRBD2 is taken as the D call from the table, unchecked against the DNA. TRBV21-1 is marked as a pseudogene. Specimen: unstimulated CD4+ T cells sorted from spleen or lymph node cells, collected before transplant. The clonotype originates from a human donor who was the organ donor for an intestinal transplant. Here the CDR3 DNA reads TGTGCCAGCCTCCGGGGGAACGGGGGGGCGGGCACAGATACGCAGTATTTT. Encoded protein: CASLRGNGGAGTDTQYF.